This entry is about one T cell receptor beta chain. The target of this receptor is not known. Per-nucleotide qualities are absent, and no much larger clonotype sits a single base away. The immunoSEQ Assay, a bias-controlled multiplex PCR, was used to amplify TCRbeta CDR3 regions from genomic DNA. The original methods were these. The number of nucleated cells in each sample was estimated by amplification of reference gene primers within the assay. Sequence reads were collapsed and filtered to measure the absolute abundance of every unique TCRbeta CDR3 rearrangement. For each sample, productive Simpson clonality was calculated as the square root of Simpson's diversity index across productive rearrangements. Not all clones reach the TCRdb copy of this immuneACCESS table, which keeps in-frame sequences only. Checked studies attribute under half of the gap to unresolved V genes and leave the rest unexplained. The V and J calls and the clone size are those of that table, but D and trimming were determined from the DNA. This sample comprises 120,000 to 150,000 clones, more than 70% of them detected only once. Of the sample, around 13% falls within the top ten clones.

The junction shows trimming of 2 bases on V and 1 base on J, and the gene matches do not reach 3 bases of it. The CDR3 goes from the cysteine to the phenylalanine over 15 residues. Here the CDR3 DNA is all that survives: 45 bases in frame from base 1. Based on the germline V gene, the CDR1 and CDR2 sequences are SGHTA and FQGNSA. The sample is drawn from a study of blood T cell repertoires in COVID-19 (dated by TCRdb to about 2020). Looking at the study overall: Samples covering the acute and convalescent phases of COVID-19 were provided by collaborators in the United States, Italy and Spain. The prospective study material was composed of cDNA or gDNA derived from T cells, B-cell-depleted T cells, or PBMCs. A de-identified subject ID, COVID-19 status, age in years and sex were almost always included in the sample metadata. The repertoires were released in a freely available public database meant as a resource for research on the immune response to SARS-CoV-2. HLA class I and class II types, where available, came from metadata supplied by the sample provider rather than from assay-based typing. Deeply sampled blood TCRbeta repertoires from subjects exposed to, actively infected with, or recovered from COVID-19 were included in the dataset. Samples came from the ongoing ImmuneRACE study (first 160 participants) plus 1,254 subjects from 6 global collaborators.

Whole blood was collected in K2EDTA tubes by collaborating institutions according to the institutions' own protocols. For TCRbeta analysis, collaborator samples were shipped as frozen whole blood, as isolated PBMCs, or as DNA extracted from either sample type. The paper's findings and limits, for the study overall: The quantity of clinical and demographic metadata differed by source and by participant and was supplied without curation.

The sequence was obtained from a man aged 55 to 70 with active or convalescent COVID-19. The sample taken for sequencing was peripheral blood. This chain joins TRBV7-2 to TRBJ2-3; TRBD1 matches 7 bases in the middle. The CDR3 protein sequence reads: CASSLIGTGTDTQYF. In nucleotides, the sequence is TGTGCCAGCAGCTTAATCGGGACAGGCACAGATACGCAGTATTTT.